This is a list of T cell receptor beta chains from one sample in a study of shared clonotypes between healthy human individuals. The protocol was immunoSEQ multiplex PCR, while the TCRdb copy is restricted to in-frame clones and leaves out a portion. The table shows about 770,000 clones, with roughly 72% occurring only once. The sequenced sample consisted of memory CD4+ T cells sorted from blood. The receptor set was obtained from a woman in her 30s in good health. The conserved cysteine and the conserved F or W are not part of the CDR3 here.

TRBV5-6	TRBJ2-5	ASSLQAGAETQY
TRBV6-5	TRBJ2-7	ASSLFSGSSPEQY
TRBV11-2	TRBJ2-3	ASSPSVRWTGTQY
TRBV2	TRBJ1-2	ASSQQGADYGYT
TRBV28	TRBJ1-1	ASRTDRGGEAF
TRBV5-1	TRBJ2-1	ASSLRTSGKNNEQF
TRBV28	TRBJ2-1	ATAGSSYNEQF
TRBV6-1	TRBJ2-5	ASSLWGGGETQY
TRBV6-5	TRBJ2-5	ASSPLGAETQY
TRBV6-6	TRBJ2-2	ASSGTGNVGGELF
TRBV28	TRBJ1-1	ASRHDRGLMNTEAF
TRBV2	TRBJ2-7	ASSEQAYEQY
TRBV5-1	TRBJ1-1	ASSSSRTSNTEAF
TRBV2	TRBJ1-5	ASSLALSNQPQH
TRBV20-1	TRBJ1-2	SARVGGGCT
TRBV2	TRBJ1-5	ASSPGTRDQPQH
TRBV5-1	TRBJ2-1	ASRTSGTIYNEQF
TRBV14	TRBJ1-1	ASSLRTGSSEAF
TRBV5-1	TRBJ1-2	ASSLTGVSNYGYT
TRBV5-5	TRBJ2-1	ASSLDSGIYNEQF
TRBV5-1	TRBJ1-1	ASSLRPGTGSADLNTEAF
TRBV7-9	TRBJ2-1	ASLDWHTMSSYNEQF
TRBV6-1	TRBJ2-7	ASSVDRSYEQY
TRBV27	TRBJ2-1	ASSISGPYNEQF
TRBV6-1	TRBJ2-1	ASSVGGGPYNEQF
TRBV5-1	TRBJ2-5	ASSLGSRGSQETQY
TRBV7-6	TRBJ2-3	ASRLGGAGDTQY
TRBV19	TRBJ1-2	ASSRWQGTNDGYT
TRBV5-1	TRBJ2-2	ASRLNTGELF
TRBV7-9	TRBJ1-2	ASSPTGYGYGYT
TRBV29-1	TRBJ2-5	SVHPGGEETQY